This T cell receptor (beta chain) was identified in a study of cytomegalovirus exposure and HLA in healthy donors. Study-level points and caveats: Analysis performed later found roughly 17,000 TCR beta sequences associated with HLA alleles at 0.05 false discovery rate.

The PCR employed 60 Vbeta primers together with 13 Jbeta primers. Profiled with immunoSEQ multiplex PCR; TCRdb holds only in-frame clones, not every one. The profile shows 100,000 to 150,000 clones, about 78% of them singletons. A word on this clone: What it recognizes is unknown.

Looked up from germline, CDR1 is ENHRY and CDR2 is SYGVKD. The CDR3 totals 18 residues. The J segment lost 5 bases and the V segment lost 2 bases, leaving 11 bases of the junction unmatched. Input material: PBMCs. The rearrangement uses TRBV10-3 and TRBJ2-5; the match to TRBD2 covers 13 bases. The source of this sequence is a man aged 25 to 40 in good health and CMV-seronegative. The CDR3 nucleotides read TGTGCCATCAGTGAGGAGGGGACTAGCGGGGCGGGCTTGGAGACCCAGTACTTC. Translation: CAISEEGTSGAGLETQYF.